A single sample is the source of the 26 T cell receptor beta chains below, sequenced in a study of cytomegalovirus exposure and HLA in healthy donors. Primers included in the PCR were 60 Vbeta and 13 Jbeta primers. Clones were sequenced by immunoSEQ multiplex PCR, and TCRdb holds only the in-frame ones, with some missing. The sample consists of approximately 61,000 clones, 75% to 85% of them appearing once. Sequencing input: PBMCs. The receptors derive from a man aged 18-30 years in good health and CMV-seropositive.

The rearrangement joins TRBV6-5 to TRBJ1-2; D perhaps matches TRBD1 (5 bases). The CDR3 is made up of 14 amino acids. The V end was cut by 0 bases, the J end by 9 bases, with 14 bases between. Per the germline V gene, CDR1 is MNHEY and CDR2 is SVGAGI. This CDR3 reads CASSYSRQSVSYTF. CDR3 nucleotide sequence: TGTGCCAGCAGTTACTCAAGACAGAGCGTAAGCTACACCTTC.

The J gene is TRBJ1-2, the V gene TRBV14; D gene uncertain. With 1 base removed from V and 3 bases from J, the gap between germline ends came to 15 bases. Germline V gene lookup returns CDR1 SGHDN and CDR2 FVKESK. The CDR3 is 16 residues long. The CDR3 protein is CASSQALPGFDYGYTF. The CDR3, as DNA: TGTGCCAGCAGCCAAGCTCTCCCGGGTTTCGACTATGGCTACACCTTC.

The chain couples TRBV7-2 to TRBJ2-2, with 16 bases that match TRBD2. Germline lookup yields CDR1 SGHTA and CDR2 FQGNSA. J was trimmed by 14 bases and V by 1 base; bases with no gene match: 4. This CDR3 has 15 amino acids. The CDR3 here is CASSLDGTSGRGLFF. CDR3 in DNA: TGTGCCAGCAGCTTAGATGGGACTAGCGGGAGGGGACTGTTTTTT.

The chain has TRBV7-9 and TRBJ2-5, with D possibly TRBD2 on 5 matching bases. Trimming removed 5 bases at V and 2 bases at J, with 12 bases between. The germline V gene has CDR1 SEHNR and CDR2 FQNEAQ (reference sequence). The CDR3 has 14 amino acids. The CDR3 coding sequence is TGTGCCAGCAGCCCTCGGACGGGGCAAGAGACCCAGTACTTC. This translates into CASSPRTGQETQYF.

This clone was counted a few times. This chain uses TRBV29-1 with TRBJ2-3, with D possibly TRBD2 on 5 matching bases. V was trimmed by 5 bases and J by 5 bases, leaving 17 bases between them. Germline V lookup: CDR1 SQVTM, CDR2 ANQGSEA. The CDR3 contains 14 residues. CDR3 sequence: CSVSKTPGVDTQYF. CDR3 sequence (DNA): TGCAGCGTTTCAAAGACCCCCGGGGTAGATACGCAGTATTTT.

CDR3 sequence: CATTGGTGYNQPQHF. CDR3 nucleotides: TGTGCCACCACGGGAGGAACAGGGTACAATCAGCCCCAGCATTTT. The gene calls are TRBV15 and TRBJ1-5; D is possibly TRBD1 (6 bases). This CDR3 contains 15 residues. Germline V gene data show CDR1 as LNHNV and CDR2 as YYDKDF (reference sequence). Trimming cost V 7 bases and J 3 bases, with 16 bases left between them.

The rearrangement joins TRBV28 to TRBJ1-5; TRBD1 is a possible D gene (5 bases). The CDR3 loop spans 12 amino acids. The germline V gene encodes CDR1 MDHEN and CDR2 SYDVKM. The V gene lost 6 bases and the J gene lost 6 bases, with 9 bases spanning the gap. CDR3: CASRTQGQPQHF. CDR3 nucleotides: TGTGCCAGCAGAACTCAGGGTCAGCCCCAGCATTTT.

The chain combines TRBV6-1 with TRBJ2-5; 10 bases align to TRBD2. The J call may not be correct, given that the DNA end is closer to TRBJ2-7. CDR3 length: 15 amino acids. CDR1 and CDR2 (germline): MNHNS, SASEGT. CDR3 amino acids: CASSERLAGSYEQYF. The CDR3 nucleotides are TGTGCCAGCAGTGAGCGACTAGCGGGCTCCTACGAGCAGTACTTC.

The chain links TRBV28 to TRBJ1-2, with 11 bases fitting TRBD1. CDR3 length: 13 residues. Germline trimming cut 6 bases from V and 3 bases from J; bases unmatched to any gene: 0. Germline CDR1 is MDHEN and CDR2 is SYDVKM. The CDR3 reads CASRGQGDYGYTF. CDR3 nucleotides: TGTGCCAGCAGGGGACAGGGGGACTATGGCTACACCTTC.

The CDR3 DNA follows: TGTGCCTGTTCAGGACAGGGGGGGGGTCAGCCCCAGCATTTT. Translated: CACSGQGGGQPQHF. This chain joins TRBV30 and TRBJ1-5; 10 bases map to TRBD1. The CDR3 loop spans 14 amino acids. The junction had 8 bases not matched to a gene; V was cut back by 6 bases and J by 6 bases. From germline, CDR1 is GTSNPN and CDR2 SVGIG (reference sequence).

CDR3 sequence: CASSGQGLGPLHF. CDR3 bases: TGTGCCAGCAGTGGACAGGGGCTCGGGCCCCTCCACTTT. This chain links TRBV6-5 with TRBJ1-6; 9 nucleotides match TRBD1. V shed 5 bases and J 13 bases; nucleotides not matched to a gene: 6. The CDR3 has 13 residues. Germline-derived CDR1 and CDR2 are MNHEY and SVGAGI.

The genes are TRBV29-1 and TRBJ1-2; D call uncertain. V was shortened by 4 bases and J by 8 bases, with 20 bases between the two germline ends. CDR1 is SQVTM and CDR2 is ANQGSEA in the germline V gene. This CDR3 has 14 amino acids. CDR3 DNA sequence: TGCAGCGTTGGGAGCGGTTTAAGGGAAAAGGGCTACACCTTC. Residues: CSVGSGLREKGYTF.

The V gene is TRBV5-8, the J gene TRBJ1-2, with 7 bases fitting TRBD1. The trim removed 6 bases at V and 6 bases at J, leaving 8 bases unmatched. The CDR3 has 13 residues. The germline V gene encodes CDR1 SGHTS and CDR2 YDEGEE. The CDR3 sequence is CASTKGGWDGYTF. The CDR3 DNA is TGTGCCAGCACGAAAGGGGGCTGGGATGGCTACACCTTC.

The CDR3 protein is CASTTGGLMHQPQHF. CDR3 nucleotides: TGTGCCAGCACTACAGGGGGACTAATGCATCAGCCCCAGCATTTT. V gene TRBV6-4 combines with J gene TRBJ1-5; 8 bases agree with TRBD1. The V segment lost 7 bases and the J segment 5 bases; nucleotides outside the gene matches: 10. Germline V gene data show CDR1 as MRHNA and CDR2 as SNTAGT. The CDR3 totals 15 residues.

The chain uses TRBV30 and TRBJ2-2, with a possible D match to TRBD2 (6 bases). The CDR3 is made up of 14 amino acids. Looked up from germline, CDR1 is GTSNPN and CDR2 is SVGIG (reference sequence). Deletions cut 5 bases from V and 5 bases from J, with 15 bases between. CDR3: CAWGGGAGTGELFF. The CDR3, as DNA: TGTGCCTGGGGCGGAGGGGCAGGGACCGGGGAGCTGTTTTTT.

The chain combines TRBV2 with TRBJ2-7, with D possibly being TRBD1 (6 bases). The germline V and J ends were trimmed by 6 bases and 6 bases, with 15 bases remaining between them. The CDR3 extends over 13 amino acids. Germline V gene data show CDR1 as SNHLY and CDR2 as FYNNEI. The chain's CDR3 is CASSATGMGEQYF. The CDR3 DNA is TGTGCCAGCAGCGCTACAGGGATGGGCGAGCAGTACTTC.

The chain's CDR3 is CASSVGSEQYF. The CDR3 nucleotides read TGTGCCAGCAGTGTCGGGTCCGAGCAGTACTTC. V usage is TRBV25-1 and J usage is TRBJ2-7; D not certain. Germline V CDR1 and CDR2: MGHDK, SYGVNS. Trimming pared 4 bases from V and 6 bases from J, leaving 7 bases between. This CDR3 has 11 residues.

V usage is TRBV6-5 and J usage is TRBJ2-7; the match to TRBD1 covers 11 bases. CDR3 size: 14 residues. From germline, CDR1 is MNHEY and CDR2 SVGAGI. Trimming at V came to 6 bases and at J to 4 bases, leaving 5 bases not matched to a gene. CDR3 nucleotide sequence: TGTGCCAGCAGACCGGACAGGGGGCTGTACGAGCAGTACTTC. Translated: CASRPDRGLYEQYF.

DNA of the CDR3: TGCAGCGCCCGGGACCAGGGGGACTACACCTTC. It specifies CSARDQGDYTF. V gene TRBV29-1 combines with J gene TRBJ1-2; 7 bases are a match to TRBD1. Germline V gene lookup returns CDR1 SQVTM and CDR2 ANQGSEA. There are 11 residues in the CDR3. Unmatched junction bases numbered 9, after V lost 7 bases and J lost 10 bases.

V is TRBV6-1 and J is TRBJ1-1; D is ambiguous. Germline V CDR1 and CDR2: MNHNS, SASEGT. This CDR3 contains 11 residues. V was cut by 5 bases and J by 4 bases, with 5 bases left in between. The CDR3 sequence: CASSRFTEAFF. For the CDR3, the DNA is TGTGCCAGCAGTCGGTTCACTGAAGCTTTCTTT.

The rearrangement uses TRBV7-6 and TRBJ1-2, with TRBD1 as a possible D gene (6 bases). Germline V gene sequence: CDR1 SGHVS, CDR2 FNYEAQ. The CDR3 has 18 amino acids. V lost 5 bases to trimming and J lost 4 bases, with 26 bases between them. CDR3 bases: TGTGCCAGCAGCCCACGCGGACAAAACCGGGACAATCCCTATGGCTACACCTTC. Translation gives CASSPRGQNRDNPYGYTF.

The genes are TRBV7-3 and TRBJ2-5; tentatively, D is TRBD2 (7 bases). This CDR3 is 14 amino acids long. Germline V CDR1 and CDR2: SGHTA, FQGTGA. Trimming stripped 8 bases from V and 5 bases from J, with 18 bases between. The CDR3 DNA reads TGTGCCAGCGCCGTGGACAGAGCGGGGGAGACCCAGTACTTC. As protein: CASAVDRAGETQYF.

The rearrangement links TRBV30 to TRBJ1-2; D may be TRBD1 (5 bases). The V gene's germline CDR1 is GTSNPN and CDR2 SVGIG (reference sequence). This CDR3 spans 12 amino acids. Trimming shortened V by 8 bases and J by 5 bases, and 15 bases separated the two germline ends. CDR3 nucleotide sequence: TGTGCCGTTCGGGGGTCCTCATATGGCTACACCTTC. Translating it yields CAVRGSSYGYTF.

This clone was counted a few times. The chain joins TRBV10-3 to TRBJ1-5; D is perhaps TRBD1 (5 bases). V was clipped by 3 bases and J by 6 bases, with 12 bases between them. In germline, CDR1 is ENHRY, CDR2 SYGVKD. The CDR3 has 14 residues. The CDR3 protein is CAISEGGVGQPQHF. In DNA, the CDR3 is TGTGCCATCAGTGAAGGAGGGGTAGGTCAGCCCCAGCATTTT.

V gene TRBV5-1 combines with J gene TRBJ1-1; no clear D. The CDR3 contains 14 residues. Trimming shortened V by 0 bases and J by 1 base, and 7 bases separated the two germline ends. CDR1 SGHRS and CDR2 YFSETQ come from the germline V gene. The CDR3 is CASSLGRPNTEAFF. The CDR3 coding sequence is TGCGCCAGCAGCTTGGGGCGGCCGAACACTGAAGCTTTCTTT.

This clone was counted ten times or more. This chain links TRBV5-1 with TRBJ1-2, with unresolved D. Germline V gives CDR1 SGHRS, CDR2 YFSETQ. This CDR3 region has 13 residues. Trimming took 2 bases from V and 4 from J, leaving 9 bases between them. This chain's CDR3 is CASSFDKTYGYTF. CDR3 nucleotide sequence: TGCGCCAGCAGCTTCGACAAGACCTATGGCTACACCTTC.